The text below deals with one TCR beta chain. Looked up from germline, CDR1 is ENHRY and CDR2 is SYGVKD. CDR3 length equals 14 residues. The germline V and J ends were trimmed by 2 bases and 2 bases, with 9 bases remaining between them. This entry comes from a study of Tregs in tolerant kidney transplant recipients. This table comes from immunoSEQ multiplex PCR, and its TCRdb copy is limited to in-frame clones, with some not included. The sample contains about 240,000 clones, about four fifths of which appear only once. The receptor comes from a human donor in good health. The genes are TRBV10-3 and TRBJ1-2, with a tentative D call TRBD1 (5 bases). Sequencing was carried out using CD4+ T cells from blood. This chain's CDR3 is CAISERGRNYGYTF. CDR3 coding DNA: TGTGCCATCAGTGAGCGGGGCAGAAACTATGGCTACACCTTC.